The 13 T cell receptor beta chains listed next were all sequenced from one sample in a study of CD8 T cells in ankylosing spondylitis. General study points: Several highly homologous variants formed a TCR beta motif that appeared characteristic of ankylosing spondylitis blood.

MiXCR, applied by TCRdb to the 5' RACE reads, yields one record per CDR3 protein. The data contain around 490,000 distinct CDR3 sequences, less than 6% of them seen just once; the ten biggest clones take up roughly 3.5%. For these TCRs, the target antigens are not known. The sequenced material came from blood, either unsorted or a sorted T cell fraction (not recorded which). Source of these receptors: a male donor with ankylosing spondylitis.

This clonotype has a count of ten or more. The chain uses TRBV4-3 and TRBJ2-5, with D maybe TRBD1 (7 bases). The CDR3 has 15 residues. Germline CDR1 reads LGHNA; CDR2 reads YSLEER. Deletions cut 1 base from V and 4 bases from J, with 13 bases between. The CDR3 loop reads CASSQGLGGLETQYF. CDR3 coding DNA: TGCGCCAGCAGCCAAGGACTAGGGGGCCTAGAGACCCAGTACTTC.

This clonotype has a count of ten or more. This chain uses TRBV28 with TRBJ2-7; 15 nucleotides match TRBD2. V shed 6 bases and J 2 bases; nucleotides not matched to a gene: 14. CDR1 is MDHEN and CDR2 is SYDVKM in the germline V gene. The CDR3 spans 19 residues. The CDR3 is CASSLSEGLAGGKAYEQYF. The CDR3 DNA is TGTGCCAGCAGCCTCAGCGAAGGACTAGCGGGAGGGAAAGCCTACGAGCAGTACTTC. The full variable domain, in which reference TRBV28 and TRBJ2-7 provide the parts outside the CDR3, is DVKVTQSSRYLVKRTGEKVFLECVQDMDHENMFWYRQDPGLGLRLIYFSYDVKMKEKGDIPEGYSVSREKKERFSLILESASTNQTSMYLCASSLSEGLAGGKAYEQYFGPGTRLTVT.

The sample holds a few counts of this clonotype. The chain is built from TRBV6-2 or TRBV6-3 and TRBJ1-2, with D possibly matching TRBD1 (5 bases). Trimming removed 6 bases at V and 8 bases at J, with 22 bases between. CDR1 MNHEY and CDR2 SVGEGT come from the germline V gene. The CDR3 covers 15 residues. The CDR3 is CASRISGPTQRGYTF. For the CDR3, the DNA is TGTGCCAGCAGGATTTCGGGACCAACCCAGCGGGGCTACACCTTC.

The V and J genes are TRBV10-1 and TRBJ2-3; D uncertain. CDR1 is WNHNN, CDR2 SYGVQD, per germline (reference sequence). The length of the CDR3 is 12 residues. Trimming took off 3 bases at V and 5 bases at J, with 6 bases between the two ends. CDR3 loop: CASSDGGDTQYF. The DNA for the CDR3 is TGCGCCAGCAGTGATGGCGGAGATACGCAGTATTTT.

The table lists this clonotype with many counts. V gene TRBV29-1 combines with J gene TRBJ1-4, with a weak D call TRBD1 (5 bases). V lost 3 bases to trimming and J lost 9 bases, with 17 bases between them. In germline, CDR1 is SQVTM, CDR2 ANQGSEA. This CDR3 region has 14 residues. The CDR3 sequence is CSVEVTPGAKKLFF. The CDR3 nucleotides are TGCAGCGTTGAGGTCACCCCCGGGGCCAAAAAACTGTTTTTT.

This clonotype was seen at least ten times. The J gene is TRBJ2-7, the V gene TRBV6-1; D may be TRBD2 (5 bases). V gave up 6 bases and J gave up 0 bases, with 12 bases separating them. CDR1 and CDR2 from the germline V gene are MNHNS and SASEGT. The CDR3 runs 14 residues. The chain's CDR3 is CASRLDGGSYEQYF. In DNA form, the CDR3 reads TGTGCCAGCAGACTGGACGGAGGCTCCTACGAGCAGTACTTC.

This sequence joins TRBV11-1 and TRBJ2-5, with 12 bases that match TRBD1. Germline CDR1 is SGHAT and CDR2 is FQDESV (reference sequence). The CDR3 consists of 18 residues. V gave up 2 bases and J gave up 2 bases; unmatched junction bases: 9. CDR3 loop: CASSLRGGQGARQETQYF. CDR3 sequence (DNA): TGTGCCAGCAGCTTAAGAGGGGGACAGGGGGCGAGGCAAGAGACCCAGTACTTC. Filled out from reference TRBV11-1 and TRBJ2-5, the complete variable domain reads EAEVAQSPRYKITEKSQAVAFWCDPISGHATLYWYRQILGQGPELLVQFQDESVVDDSQLPKDRFSAERLKGVDSTLKIQPAELGDSAMYLCASSLRGGQGARQETQYFGPGTRLLVL.

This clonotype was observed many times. CDR3 sequence: CASSLEVGHADTQYF. The DNA for the CDR3 is TGTGCCAGCAGTTTAGAAGTCGGCCACGCAGATACGCAGTATTTT. The rearrangement uses TRBV28 and TRBJ2-3, with D unclear. Germline CDR1 reads MDHEN; CDR2 reads SYDVKM. Trimming cost V 2 bases and J 4 bases, with 13 bases left between them. This CDR3 is 15 amino acids long.

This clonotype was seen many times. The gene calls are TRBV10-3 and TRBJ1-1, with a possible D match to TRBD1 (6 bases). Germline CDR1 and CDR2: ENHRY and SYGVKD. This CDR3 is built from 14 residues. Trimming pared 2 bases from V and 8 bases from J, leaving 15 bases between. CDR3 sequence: CAISEPRQVGEAFF. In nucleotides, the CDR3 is TGTGCCATCAGTGAGCCGAGACAGGTTGGGGAAGCTTTCTTT.

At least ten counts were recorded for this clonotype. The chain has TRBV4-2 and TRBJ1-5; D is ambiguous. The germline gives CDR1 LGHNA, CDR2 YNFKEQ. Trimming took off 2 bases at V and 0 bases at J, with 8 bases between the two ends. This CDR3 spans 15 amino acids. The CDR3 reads CASSQSTHSNQPQHF. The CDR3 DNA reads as TGTGCCAGCAGCCAATCAACGCATAGCAATCAGCCCCAGCATTTT.

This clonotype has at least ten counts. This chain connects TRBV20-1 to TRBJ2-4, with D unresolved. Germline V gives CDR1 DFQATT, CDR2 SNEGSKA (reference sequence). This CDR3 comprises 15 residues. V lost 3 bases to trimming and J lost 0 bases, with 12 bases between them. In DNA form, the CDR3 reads TGCAGTGCTAGGTTCCTGGACCTAGCCAAAAACATTCAGTACTTC. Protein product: CSARFLDLAKNIQYF.

For the CDR3, the DNA is TGTGCCAGCAGCCCTCTGGGATTGACGTCAGGCCGCTACGAGCAGTACTTC. It translates to CASSPLGLTSGRYEQYF. The rearrangement links TRBV5-6 to TRBJ2-7; D ambiguous. V was trimmed by 4 bases and J by 3 bases, leaving 23 bases between them. Germline loops: CDR1 SGHDT, CDR2 YYEEEE. The CDR3 extends over 17 amino acids.

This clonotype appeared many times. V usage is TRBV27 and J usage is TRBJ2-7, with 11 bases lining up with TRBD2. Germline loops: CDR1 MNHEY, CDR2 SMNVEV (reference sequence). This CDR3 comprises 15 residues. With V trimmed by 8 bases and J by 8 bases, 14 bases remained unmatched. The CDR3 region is CASAWGASGRKKQYF. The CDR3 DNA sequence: TGTGCCAGCGCCTGGGGGGCTAGCGGGAGGAAGAAGCAGTACTTC.